The clone carrying this TCR beta chain came up a few times. What it binds is unknown. V was clipped by 5 bases and J by 11 bases; unmatched bases: 9. Germline values: CDR1 SEHNR, CDR2 FQNEAQ (reference sequence). The CDR3 is made up of 13 amino acids. This entry belongs to a study of blood T cells in healthy people across ages. In the study overall: In model experiments, template switching was able to capture about one barcoded beta molecule for every two T cells that were present.

A second PCR, run for roughly 7 to 11 cycles, used a sample-barcoded 5' primer plus a J-beta primer mix. TCRdb called the 5' RACE reads again in MiXCR, with one record for every CDR3 protein. The data contain more than 800,000 distinct CDR3 sequences, 25% to 30% of them singletons. Study-level results: CMV status of donors was unknown, possibly confounding expanded clonotype changes.

Caucasian, healthy and from Russia, the donors were aged between roughly 6 and 95. Every sample gave at least 6 micrograms of total RNA when it was extracted. The chain is built from TRBV7-9 and TRBJ1-1; 9 bases are shared with TRBD1. The sequence came from a woman older than 75 in good health. Sequencing was carried out using blood. The CDR3 loop reads CASSRGQGRVAFF. The CDR3 DNA sequence: TGTGCCAGCAGCCGGGGACAGGGAAGGGTGGCTTTCTTT.